The clone carrying this TCR beta chain is medium-sized by frequency. Its cognate antigen is unknown. The CDR3 is made up of 17 amino acids. CDR1 and CDR2 (germline): MNHEY, SVGEGT. TRB amplification used roughly 250 ng of peripheral blood genomic DNA. TRB rearrangements were amplified by touch-down multiplex PCR with mixed TRB-A/B primers. TCRdb reprocessed the multiplex PCR reads; each CDR3 protein has one entry and no DNA is given. The record lists more than 4,500 distinct CDR3 sequences, of which the ten most abundant hold just under 8.5%. This entry comes from a study of T cell clusters in autoimmune cytopenias. Findings of the study overall: Exclusive TRB clusters were around 2.9-fold more numerous in healthy donors than in active autoimmune hepatitis. Comparing secondary cytopenia with chronic lymphocytic leukemia showed no cluster-lack signature, apparently masked by lymphoma repertoire. TRB repertoire shifts in secondary cytopenia and chronic lymphocytic leukemia mostly reflected lymphoma, not autoimmunity. Clustering suggested that physiological T cell clusters were missing in primary autoimmune cytopenia patients.

The rearrangement uses TRBV6-2 or TRBV6-3 and TRBJ2-6. The sequence was collected from a human donor with an autoimmune cytopenia or autoimmune hepatitis (not recorded which). The source material was peripheral blood. The CDR3 here is CASSYSTDQYGANVLTF.